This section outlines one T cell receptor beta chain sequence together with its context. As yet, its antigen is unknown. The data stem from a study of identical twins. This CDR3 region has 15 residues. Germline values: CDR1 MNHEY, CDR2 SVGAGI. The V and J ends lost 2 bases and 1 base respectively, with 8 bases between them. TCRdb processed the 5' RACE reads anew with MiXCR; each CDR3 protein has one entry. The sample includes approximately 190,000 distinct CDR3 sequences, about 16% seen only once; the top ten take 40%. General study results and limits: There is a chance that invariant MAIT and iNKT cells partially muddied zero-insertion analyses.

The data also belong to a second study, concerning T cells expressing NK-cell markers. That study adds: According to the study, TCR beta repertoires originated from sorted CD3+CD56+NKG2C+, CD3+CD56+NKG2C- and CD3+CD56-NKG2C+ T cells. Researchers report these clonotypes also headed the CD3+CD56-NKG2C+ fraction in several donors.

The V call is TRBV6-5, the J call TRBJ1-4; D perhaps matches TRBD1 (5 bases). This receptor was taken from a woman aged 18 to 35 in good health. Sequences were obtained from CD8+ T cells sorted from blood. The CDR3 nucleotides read TGTGCCAGCAGTTACAATGGGGGAACTAATGAAAAACTGTTTTTT. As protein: CASSYNGGTNEKLFF.